Sequencing of this T cell receptor beta chain was carried out in a study of Tregs in tolerant kidney transplant recipients. The study's findings and limits: Antigen-driven expansion was suggested because donor-specific Tregs expanded more than all Tregs in tolerant patients. Validation in larger populations is needed because few patients were studied. Tregs expanded with activated donor B cells seemed most donor-specific. This study did not directly address biological reproducibility.

Clones were read by immunoSEQ multiplex PCR, and TCRdb kept only the in-frame ones, dropping some. The data contain around 64,000 clones, around 87% of them singletons. The nonmyeloablative bone marrow transplants came from related graft donors, with transient mixed chimerism. Notes on this clone: What it binds is unknown.

This receptor was obtained from a human patient who received a combined kidney and bone marrow transplant. Some T cells may trace back to the graft donor. This specimen was CD4+ T cells from blood (PBMCs), taken 6 months after the transplant.

The chain's CDR3 is CASSQVPPGVTEAFF. CDR3 bases: TGCGCCAGCAGCCAGGTCCCGCCGGGGGTCACTGAAGCTTTCTTT. The V and J genes are TRBV4-1 and TRBJ1-1; tentatively, D is TRBD1 (5 bases). The CDR3 has 15 residues. Germline V CDR1 and CDR2: MGHRA, YSYEKL. V was trimmed by 3 bases and J by 4 bases, leaving 15 bases between them.